What follows are 27 T cell receptor beta chains derived from one specimen sequenced in a study of technical replicates of blood from four donors listed by TCRdb under 2017. Library method: the immunoSEQ multiplex PCR assay. The immuneACCESS repertoire file appears here via TCRdb, limited to in-frame rearrangements. These files lack a portion of the clones; in checked studies, under half of the deficit traces to unresolved V genes, and the cause of the others is not known. In all, the sample holds 60,000 to 80,000 clones, and roughly nine tenths of those were seen once. The leading ten clones occupy around 0.38% of the sample. Material: T cells isolated from PBMCs. These receptors all stem from a human donor in good health.

The V call is TRBV4-1, the J call TRBJ2-7; 8 nucleotides agree with TRBD1. This CDR3 has 15 amino acids. V shed 0 bases, J shed 4 bases, and the junction held 5 bases outside the gene matches. Per the germline V gene, CDR1 is MGHRA and CDR2 is YSYEKL. The CDR3 loop is CASSQERRTGYEQYF. The CDR3 nucleotides read TGCGCCAGCAGCCAAGAAAGACGGACAGGGTACGAGCAGTACTTC.

This chain links TRBV30 with TRBJ2-5, with 8 bases matching TRBD1. This CDR3 is built from 16 residues. V lost 2 bases and J lost 5; bases outside the gene matches: 13. The germline gives CDR1 GTSNPN, CDR2 SVGIG (reference sequence). The CDR3 sequence is CAWSRGGTGGQETQYF. The DNA for the CDR3 is TGTGCCTGGAGTCGGGGCGGGACAGGCGGCCAGGAGACCCAGTACTTC.

The chain recombines TRBV19 with TRBJ2-7, with TRBD2 matching over 8 bases. Germline trimming cut 6 bases from V and 0 bases from J; bases unmatched to any gene: 7. Germline V lookup: CDR1 LNHDA, CDR2 SQIVND (reference sequence). CDR3 size: 15 residues. This CDR3 is CASSQERELSYEQYF. In DNA form, the CDR3 reads TGTGCCAGTAGCCAAGAGCGGGAGCTCTCCTACGAGCAGTACTTC.

The rearrangement uses TRBV27 and TRBJ2-7; 14 positions match TRBD2. Germline CDR1 is MNHEY and CDR2 is SMNVEV (reference sequence). V lost 4 bases to trimming and J lost 2 bases; unmatched junction nucleotides: 4. CDR3 length: 16 amino acids. Here the CDR3 reads CASSSKTSGRAYEQYF. The CDR3 DNA reads as TGTGCCAGCAGTTCCAAGACTAGCGGGAGGGCCTACGAGCAGTACTTC.

V gene TRBV27 combines with J gene TRBJ2-7; D might be TRBD1 (6 bases). Germline CDR1 and CDR2: MNHEY and SMNVEV (reference sequence). Trimming stripped 5 bases from V and 0 bases from J, with 14 bases between. CDR3 size: 15 residues. As DNA, the CDR3 is TGTGCCAGCAGTATCTACAGGGATTCCTCCTACGAGCAGTACTTC. This translates into CASSIYRDSSYEQYF.

The chain couples TRBV5-4 to TRBJ2-7, with D possibly TRBD1 on 6 matching bases. The CDR3 covers 14 residues. The V gene lost 4 bases and the J gene lost 7 bases, with 18 bases spanning the gap. Germline CDR1 is SGHNT and CDR2 is YYREEE (reference sequence). CDR3 sequence: CASSDIGQGREQYF. CDR3 DNA: TGTGCCAGCAGCGACATAGGGCAGGGGCGGGAGCAGTACTTC.

The CDR3 is CASSLTPAGGPSYEQYF. As DNA, the CDR3 is TGTGCCAGCAGTTTGACCCCGGCGGGAGGGCCCTCCTACGAGCAGTACTTC. The genes are TRBV28 and TRBJ2-7; TRBD2 agrees at 9 bases. The CDR3 covers 17 residues. J gave up 0 bases and V 3 bases, and 9 bases lay outside the gene matches. Germline V gives CDR1 MDHEN, CDR2 SYDVKM.

The rearrangement uses TRBV4-1 and TRBJ2-1; 13 bases line up with TRBD2. After removal of 1 base from V and 6 bases from J, the junction contained 9 bases not matched to a gene. The CDR3 totals 18 residues. The germline gives CDR1 MGHRA, CDR2 YSYEKL. The CDR3 DNA follows: TGCGCCAGCAGCCAAGTCCATTCCGGGACTAGCGGGACCAATGAGCAGTTCTTC. Residues: CASSQVHSGTSGTNEQFF.

The genes are TRBV13 and TRBJ1-1; possibly TRBD1 for D (6 bases). V was clipped by 5 bases and J by 6 bases, with 16 bases between them. The CDR3 sequence is 14 residues long. Germline V gene data show CDR1 as PRHDT and CDR2 as FYEKMQ (reference sequence). CDR3 protein: CASSPPRGAPEAFF. The CDR3 DNA is TGTGCCAGCAGCCCCCCCCGGGGGGCCCCTGAAGCTTTCTTT.

The chain combines TRBV5-1 with TRBJ1-1, with D maybe TRBD1 (5 bases). Trimming removed 1 base at V and 5 bases at J, with 15 bases between. Germline V gene data show CDR1 as SGHRS and CDR2 as YFSETQ. The CDR3 is 15 residues long. CDR3 sequence reads: CASSLYEGDETEAFF. The DNA for the CDR3 is TGCGCCAGCAGCTTGTACGAAGGGGATGAAACTGAAGCTTTCTTT.

A single count supports this clone. The V and J genes are TRBV2 and TRBJ2-2; 9 bases map to TRBD2. This CDR3 spans 17 amino acids. Germline assignment: CDR1 SNHLY and CDR2 FYNNEI. J lost 0 bases, V lost 2 bases, and 4 bases had no gene match. CDR3 bases: TGTGCCAGCAGTGAATCTAGCGGGAAGTCGAACACCGGGGAGCTGTTTTTT. It yields the protein CASSESSGKSNTGELFF.

The chain joins TRBV7-9 to TRBJ1-5; perhaps TRBD1 as D (6 bases). Trimming removed 6 bases at V and 5 bases at J, with 14 bases between. The germline V gene encodes CDR1 SEHNR and CDR2 FQNEAQ (reference sequence). The CDR3 runs to 14 residues. The CDR3 DNA follows: TGTGCCAGCAGTTCAGGGGCCGAACATCAGCCCCAGCATTTT. Translated, it gives CASSSGAEHQPQHF.

The rearrangement links TRBV9 to TRBJ2-1, with a weak D call TRBD2 (7 bases). This CDR3 comprises 16 residues. In germline, CDR1 is SGDLS, CDR2 YYNGEE. Trimming pared 3 bases from V and 0 bases from J, leaving 13 bases between. DNA for the CDR3: TGTGCCAGCAGCGGGGGGGCGGGAGCCTCCTACAATGAGCAGTTCTTC. Its translation is CASSGGAGASYNEQFF.

This clone is a singleton in its sample. This sequence joins TRBV10-1 and TRBJ1-5; 8 bases fit TRBD1. This CDR3 contains 15 residues. V dropped 11 bases and J dropped 5; count of bases not matched to a gene: 14. Germline CDR1 reads WNHNN; CDR2 reads SYGVQD (reference sequence). The CDR3 loop is CAPRAQDRVYQPQHF. As DNA, the CDR3 is TGCGCCCCGAGGGCCCAGGACAGGGTTTATCAGCCCCAGCATTTT.

In this sample, this clone turned up once. The rearrangement uses TRBV7-2 and TRBJ2-7; no definite D call. V gave up 6 bases and J gave up 4 bases, with 7 bases separating them. CDR3 length: 11 residues. Looked up from germline, CDR1 is SGHTA and CDR2 is FQGNSA. The CDR3, as DNA: TGTGCCAGCAGGCTACGGTACGAGCAGTACTTC. It yields the protein CASRLRYEQYF.

In its sample, this clone was seen a few times. The rearrangement uses TRBV27 and TRBJ1-5; D perhaps matches TRBD1 (6 bases). V lost 2 bases to trimming and J lost 2 bases, with 10 bases between them. Looked up from germline, CDR1 is MNHEY and CDR2 is SMNVEV (reference sequence). The length of the CDR3 is 15 residues. As DNA, the CDR3 is TGTGCCAGCAGTTTAGGGGGCACAGGCAATCAGCCCCAGCATTTT. This translates into CASSLGGTGNQPQHF.

V usage is TRBV29-1 and J usage is TRBJ2-7, with 7 bases that match TRBD2. CDR1 SQVTM and CDR2 ANQGSEA come from the germline V gene. This CDR3 has 13 amino acids. The V segment lost 5 bases and the J segment 0 bases; nucleotides outside the gene matches: 4. CDR3 DNA sequence: TGCAGCGTTACCGGCGGGAGCTCCTACGAGCAGTACTTC. Its translation is CSVTGGSSYEQYF.

This clone was seen just once. The chain joins TRBV6-1 to TRBJ2-7; D gene ambiguous. Looked up from germline, CDR1 is MNHNS and CDR2 is SASEGT. The V and J ends lost 3 bases and 7 bases respectively, with 16 bases between them. This CDR3 comprises 14 residues. The CDR3 protein is CASSDPNELEEQYF. The DNA for the CDR3 is TGTGCCAGCAGTGATCCGAATGAGCTAGAGGAGCAGTACTTC.

This chain links TRBV4-1 with TRBJ2-3; 14 positions match TRBD2. The CDR3 loop spans 18 amino acids. V shed 0 bases and J 5 bases; nucleotides not matched to a gene: 7. Germline CDR1 reads MGHRA; CDR2 reads YSYEKL. CDR3 residues: CASSQDRGLAGEVDTQYF. The CDR3 DNA is TGCGCCAGCAGCCAAGATAGGGGACTAGCGGGAGAGGTAGATACGCAGTATTTT.

The genes are TRBV5-6 and TRBJ2-1; TRBD2 aligns across 13 bases. V lost 4 bases and J lost 9; bases outside the gene matches: 7. CDR1 is SGHDT, CDR2 YYEEEE, per germline. CDR3 length: 15 amino acids. The DNA of the CDR3 is TGTGCCAGCAGCCTACCGGGACTAGCGGGATTTGAGCAGTTCTTC. As protein: CASSLPGLAGFEQFF.

This sequence joins TRBV9 and TRBJ2-2; D possibly corresponds to TRBD2 (5 bases). The V and J ends lost 0 bases and 7 bases respectively, with 10 bases between them. Germline assignment: CDR1 SGDLS and CDR2 YYNGEE. There are 14 residues in the CDR3. The CDR3 loop is CASSVAPGDGELFF. The CDR3 region has the DNA TGTGCCAGCAGCGTAGCTCCCGGGGACGGGGAGCTGTTTTTT.

This clone came up once. This sequence joins TRBV6-1 and TRBJ1-5; 10 nucleotides match TRBD1. This CDR3 contains 15 residues. The ends lost 9 bases at V and 2 bases at J; junction bases unmatched: 7. Germline assignment: CDR1 MNHNS and CDR2 SASEGT. This CDR3 reads CASGDRGGGNQPQHF. The CDR3 DNA follows: TGTGCCAGTGGGGACAGGGGAGGTGGCAATCAGCCCCAGCATTTT.

The chain employs TRBV29-1 and TRBJ1-2, with D tentatively TRBD1 (6 bases). This CDR3 comprises 11 residues. Germline CDR1 SQVTM, CDR2 ANQGSEA. Trimming left V 5 bases short and J 3 bases short, with 7 bases between. The CDR3 sequence: CSVRQDYGYTF. Here the CDR3 DNA reads TGCAGCGTTCGACAGGACTATGGCTACACCTTC.

The genes are TRBV18 and TRBJ2-1, with 10 nucleotides matching TRBD1. This CDR3 spans 18 amino acids. The V gene's germline CDR1 is KGHSH and CDR2 LQKENI. J was trimmed by 0 bases and V by 3 bases; bases with no gene match: 8. The CDR3 loop is CASSPGQGLLSSYNEQFF. CDR3 nucleotides: TGTGCCAGCTCACCGGGACAGGGGCTCCTGAGCTCCTACAATGAGCAGTTCTTC.

The chain couples TRBV28 to TRBJ2-7, with D possibly TRBD2 on 5 matching bases. The CDR3 consists of 15 residues. Deletions cut 6 bases from V and 5 bases from J, with 20 bases between. The germline V gene has CDR1 MDHEN and CDR2 SYDVKM. The CDR3, as DNA: TGTGCCAGCAGCCTTTTGTCCGGGATGAGGGACGAGCAGTACTTC. Translation gives CASSLLSGMRDEQYF.

The V and J genes are TRBV19 and TRBJ1-1; D remains ambiguous. Deletions cut 2 bases from V and 2 bases from J, with 6 bases between. Per the germline V gene, CDR1 is LNHDA and CDR2 is SQIVND (reference sequence). The CDR3 consists of 13 residues. The CDR3 DNA reads TGTGCCAGTAGTATAACAGAAAACACTGAAGCTTTCTTT. Protein: CASSITENTEAFF.

The V call is TRBV2, the J call TRBJ1-2, with no clear D. Germline CDR1 and CDR2: SNHLY and FYNNEI. This CDR3 spans 11 amino acids. The V gene lost 6 bases and the J gene lost 8 bases, with 10 bases spanning the gap. Here the CDR3 reads CASSPGEGYTF. In DNA, the CDR3 is TGTGCCAGCAGCCCCGGGGAGGGCTACACCTTC.